This TCR beta chain was profiled in a study of post-analysis software for immune sequencing data (dated by TCRdb to about 2015). About the study as a whole: Disease courses on record covered relapsing-remitting, secondary progressive and progressive-relapsing multiple sclerosis, though some patients had no subtype annotation. A subset of samples was prepared in parallel using single-end sample barcoding, then pooled and co-amplified after Illumina adapter ligation. The patient repertoires were set against about eleven previously published healthy control repertoires from donors whose ages ranged from 6 to 25 years.

This clonotype was observed once. The clone's antigen remains unknown. Base qualities are missing; no much larger clone stands one base away. V and J are trimmed by 3 bases and 7 bases, and the gene matches miss 11 bases of the junction. The CDR3 covers 17 residues, taking in both the cysteine and the phenylalanine. Just the 51-base CDR3 DNA is kept, in frame starting at base 1. From the germline V gene, CDR1 is SGHAT and CDR2 is FQNNGV. Receptor amplification or capture employed PCR. The run used an Illumina HiSeq 2500. Unique molecular identifiers were incorporated into TCR beta cDNA libraries to reduce PCR and sequencing biases. Per 1 to 10 million input T cells, roughly 500,000 cDNA molecules were obtained, such that each molecule approximated one T cell. The patient libraries were prepared and sequenced with the same protocol used for the earlier healthy control dataset. Within a given batch, samples were prepared together, multiplexed and sequenced on the same HiSeq lane. In the original analysis: MIGEC was used to process the raw barcoded reads, and molecular identifier groups with only a single read were discarded before consensus assembly and CDR3 extraction. VDJtools was used for post-analysis of the clonotype tables, with diversity normalized by down-sampling every dataset to the smallest sample size. To correct batch-related cross-sample contamination, repertoire overlap clustering matched CDR3 amino acid sequences but not nucleotide sequences. TCRdb trimmed the raw reads at Q25, called clones with MiXCR and kept productive beta chains. Duplicate CDR3 protein sequences are folded into a single record with the most common DNA and genes. TCRdb's processing, not the authors' own work, is the source of the V and J calls. For this sample there are about 460,000 distinct CDR3 sequences; roughly 45% appear just once. The top ten constitute 9% to 13% of the sample.

To demonstrate the VDJtools post-analysis software, TCR beta repertoires were profiled from the peripheral blood of roughly 12 young patients with multiple sclerosis. Multiple sclerosis patients were children and adolescents aged 6 to 15 years. General findings and caveats noted by the study authors: Compared with controls, multiple sclerosis patients had significantly lower normalized Chao1 diversity, a finding suggesting substantial peripheral T-cell clonal expansion. Direct clustering with F measure revealed strong co-clustering of samples prepared in the same batch, which led to a batch-effect correction. The multiple sclerosis patient group was slightly younger than the control group. Patients showed significantly higher frequencies than controls for about 5 TRBV segments, among them TRBV5-6, TRBV5-1 and TRBV20-1.

The chain joins TRBV11-2 to TRBJ2-7, with 14 bases aligning to TRBD2. Source material: blood. The sequence derives from a girl under 18 with multiple sclerosis. CDR3 reads: CASSFPPGLAGEWEQYF. The base sequence is TGTGCCAGCAGCTTTCCCCCGGGACTAGCGGGAGAATGGGAGCAGTACTTC. The CDR3 plus the reference TRBV11-2 and TRBJ2-7 genes for the other parts give the full variable domain: EAGVAQSPRYKIIEKRQSVAFWCNPISGHATLYWYQQILGQGPKLLIQFQNNGVVDDSQLPKDRFSAERLKGVDSTLKIQPAKLEDSAVYLCASSFPPGLAGEWEQYFGPGTRLTVT.